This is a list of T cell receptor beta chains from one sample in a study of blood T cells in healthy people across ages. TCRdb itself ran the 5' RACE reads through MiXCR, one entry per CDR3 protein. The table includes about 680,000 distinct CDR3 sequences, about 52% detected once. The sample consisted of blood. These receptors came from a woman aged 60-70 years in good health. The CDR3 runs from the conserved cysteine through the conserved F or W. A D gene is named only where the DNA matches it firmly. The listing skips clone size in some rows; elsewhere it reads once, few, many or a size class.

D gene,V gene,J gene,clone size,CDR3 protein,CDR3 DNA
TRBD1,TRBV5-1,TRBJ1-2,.,CASSLGTGFEYGYTF,TGCGCCAGCAGCTTGGGGACAGGGTTTGAATATGGCTACACCTTC
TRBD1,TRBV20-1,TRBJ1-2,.,CSARGQDLNYGYTF,TGCAGTGCGAGGGGACAGGACCTTAACTATGGCTACACCTTC
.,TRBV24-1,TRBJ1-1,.,CATSDARGADTEAFF,TGTGCCACCAGTGATGCCCGGGGGGCGGACACTGAAGCTTTCTTT
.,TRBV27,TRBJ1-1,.,CASSVPGRTEAFF,TGTGCCAGCAGTGTACCAGGGCGCACCGAAGCTTTCTTT
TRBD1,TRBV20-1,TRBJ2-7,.,CSAAQGISYEQYF,TGCAGTGCCGCACAGGGGATCTCCTACGAGCAGTACTTC
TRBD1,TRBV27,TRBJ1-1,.,CASSALQGASTEAFF,TGTGCCAGCAGTGCACTACAGGGGGCGAGCACTGAAGCTTTCTTT
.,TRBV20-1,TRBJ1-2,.,CSARDSRSYGYTF,TGCAGTGCTAGAGATAGTCGCAGCTATGGCTACACCTTC
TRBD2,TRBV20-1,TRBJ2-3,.,CSASPTSGTDTQYF,TGCAGTGCTTCTCCGACTAGCGGCACAGATACGCAGTATTTT
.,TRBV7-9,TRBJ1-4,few,CASSLLMDNEKLFF,TGTGCCAGCAGCTTATTAATGGATAATGAAAAACTGTTTTTT
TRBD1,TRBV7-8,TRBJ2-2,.,CASSPGTVGTGELFF,TGTGCCAGCAGCCCCGGGACAGTCGGAACCGGGGAGCTGTTTTTT
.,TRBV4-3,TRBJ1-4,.,CASSQNRVMNEKLFF,TGCGCCAGCAGCCAGAACAGGGTCATGAATGAAAAACTGTTTTTT
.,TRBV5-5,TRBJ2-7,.,CASSLAPGASYEQYF,TGTGCCAGCAGCTTGGCCCCGGGGGCGTCCTACGAGCAGTACTTC
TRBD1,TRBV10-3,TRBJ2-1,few,CASRPPDRVRDEQFF,TGTGCCAGTAGACCTCCGGACAGGGTCCGTGATGAGCAGTTCTTC
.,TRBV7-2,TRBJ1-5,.,CASSLAGSGGTQPQHF,TGTGCCAGCAGCTTAGCGGGAAGCGGGGGCACTCAGCCCCAGCATTTT
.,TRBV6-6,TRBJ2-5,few,CASSYRPGTEETQYF,TGTGCCAGCAGTTACCGACCAGGAACGGAAGAGACCCAGTACTTC
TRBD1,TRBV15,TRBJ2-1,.,CATSREQGVEQFF,TGTGCCACCAGCAGAGAGCAGGGGGTTGAGCAGTTCTTC
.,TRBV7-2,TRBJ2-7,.,CASSFSGYKQYF,TGTGCCAGCAGCTTCTCCGGGTACAAGCAGTACTTC
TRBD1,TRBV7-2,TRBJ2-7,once,CASSLLSGQGFEQYF,TGTGCCAGCAGTCTACTTTCGGGACAGGGATTCGAGCAGTACTTC
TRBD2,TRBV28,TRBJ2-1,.,CASIPRTSGANEQFF,TGTGCCAGCATTCCACGGACTAGCGGGGCCAATGAGCAGTTCTTC
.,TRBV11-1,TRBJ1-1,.,CASSQRRGLGTEAFF,TGTGCCAGCAGTCAAAGGCGGGGCCTGGGCACTGAAGCTTTCTTT
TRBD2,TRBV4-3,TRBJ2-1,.,CASSRKAGLAGPYNEQFF,TGCGCCAGCAGCCGGAAGGCAGGACTAGCGGGGCCGTACAATGAGCAGTTCTTC
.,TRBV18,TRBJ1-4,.,CASSSRQIATNEKLFF,TGTGCCAGCTCATCTCGACAGATTGCAACTAATGAAAAACTGTTTTTT
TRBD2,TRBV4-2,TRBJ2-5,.,CASSQETAGVGETQYF,TGTGCCAGCAGCCAAGAAACAGCGGGAGTCGGCGAGACCCAGTACTTC
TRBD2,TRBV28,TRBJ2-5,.,CASSKGLVEETQYF,TGTGCCAGCAGCAAGGGACTAGTCGAAGAGACCCAGTACTTC
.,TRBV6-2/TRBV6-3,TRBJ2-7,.,CASKDKSYEQYF,TGTGCCAGCAAAGACAAATCCTACGAGCAGTACTTC
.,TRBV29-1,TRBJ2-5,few,CSLTTGTEQETQYF,TGCAGCTTAACCACCGGGACGGAGCAAGAGACCCAGTACTTC
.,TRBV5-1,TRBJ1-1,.,CASSVASGDIEAFF,TGCGCCAGCAGCGTGGCCTCGGGCGATATTGAAGCTTTCTTT
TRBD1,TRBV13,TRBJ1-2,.,CASSSGTGGDWGYTF,TGTGCCAGCAGCTCCGGGACAGGGGGCGACTGGGGCTACACCTTC
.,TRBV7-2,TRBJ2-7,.,CASSLKRSQNSQYEQYF,TGTGCCAGCAGCTTGAAACGGTCCCAAAATAGTCAATACGAGCAGTACTTC
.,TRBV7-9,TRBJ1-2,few,CASSWGSEDGYTF,TGTGCCAGCAGCTGGGGCAGTGAGGATGGCTACACCTTC
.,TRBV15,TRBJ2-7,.,CATSRDRGEQYF,TGTGCCACCAGCAGGGATCGTGGGGAGCAGTACTTC
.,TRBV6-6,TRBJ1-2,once,CASGRDTIYGYTF,TGTGCCAGCGGGAGGGACACCATCTATGGCTACACCTTC
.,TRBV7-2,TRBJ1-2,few,CASSWAGARRTF,TGTGCCAGCAGCTGGGCAGGGGCCCGGCGCACCTTC
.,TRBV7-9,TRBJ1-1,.,CASTGQGMNTEAFF,TGTGCCAGCACGGGGCAGGGAATGAACACTGAAGCTTTCTTT
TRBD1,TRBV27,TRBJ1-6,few,CASSSVYRGRSPLHF,TGTGCCAGCAGTTCGGTTTACAGGGGTCGGTCACCCCTCCACTTT
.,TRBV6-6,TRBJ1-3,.,CASSYLGPSSGNTIYF,TGTGCCAGCAGTTACTTGGGTCCCTCCTCTGGAAACACCATATATTTT
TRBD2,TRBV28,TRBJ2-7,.,CASSHFAGGTYEQYF,TGTGCCAGCAGTCACTTCGCGGGAGGGACCTACGAGCAGTACTTC
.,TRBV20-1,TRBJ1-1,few,CSALQGNTEAFF,TGCAGTGCACTACAGGGGAACACTGAAGCTTTCTTT
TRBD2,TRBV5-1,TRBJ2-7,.,CASSLAASGAYEQYF,TGCGCCAGCAGCTTGGCGGCTAGCGGAGCTTACGAGCAGTACTTC
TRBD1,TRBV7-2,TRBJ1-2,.,CANSQGVRRYTF,TGTGCCAACAGCCAGGGGGTTCGACGCTACACCTTC
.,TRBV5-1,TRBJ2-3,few,CASSSGAARTDTQYF,TGCGCCAGCAGCTCCGGAGCGGCCCGCACAGATACGCAGTATTTT
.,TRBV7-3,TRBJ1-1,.,CASSTHRANTEAFF,TGTGCCAGCAGCACCCACAGGGCGAACACTGAAGCTTTCTTT
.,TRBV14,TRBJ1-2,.,CASSQDPGWVESYYGYTF,TGTGCCAGCAGCCAAGATCCGGGTTGGGTAGAGAGCTACTATGGCTACACCTTC
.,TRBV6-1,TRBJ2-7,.,CASSERRLYEQYF,TGTGCCAGCAGTGAAAGGCGCCTCTACGAGCAGTACTTC
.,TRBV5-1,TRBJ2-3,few,CASSLAEGMHTQYF,TGCGCCAGCAGCTTGGCGGAAGGGATGCATACGCAGTATTTT
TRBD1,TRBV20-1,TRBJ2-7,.,CSAMDRGFHEQYF,TGCAGTGCTATGGACAGGGGGTTCCACGAGCAGTACTTC